These T cell receptor beta chains were read from a single sample in a study of CD8 T cells in ankylosing spondylitis. TCRdb called the 5' RACE reads again in MiXCR, with one record for every CDR3 protein. The sample consists of around 230,000 distinct CDR3 sequences, around 8% of them appearing once. The sample was blood, either unsorted or a sorted T cell fraction (not recorded which). These receptors were obtained from a female donor with ankylosing spondylitis or in good health (not recorded which). Each CDR3 is given with its conserved first and last residue. A D gene is named only where the DNA matches it firmly. A clone size is listed for some rows: how often the clone was seen (once, few, many), or a class if it is expanded.

size: many; D: NA; V: TRBV5-1; J: TRBJ1-2; CDR3: CASSLAGRSGYTF; DNA: TGCGCCAGCAGCTTGGCGGGAAGGAGTGGCTACACCTTC
size: many; D: NA; V: TRBV11-2; J: TRBJ1-2; CDR3: CASSLGGARGYTF; DNA: TGTGCCAGCAGCTTGGGGGGGGCAAGGGGCTACACCTTC
size: many; D: NA; V: TRBV6-6; J: TRBJ1-5; CDR3: CASTGWNQPQHF; DNA: TGTGCCAGTACAGGGTGGAATCAGCCCCAGCATTTT
size: many; D: TRBD2; V: TRBV9; J: TRBJ2-1; CDR3: CASSTGTSGSYNEQFF; DNA: TGTGCCAGCAGCACCGGGACTAGCGGTTCCTACAATGAGCAGTTCTTC
size: NA; D: NA; V: TRBV7-2; J: TRBJ2-1; CDR3: CASSSNVGGGLDNEQFF; DNA: TGTGCCAGCAGCTCAAATGTAGGGGGGGGGTTGGACAATGAGCAGTTCTTC
size: many; D: TRBD2; V: TRBV19; J: TRBJ2-1; CDR3: CASSIGRGGGSEQFF; DNA: TGTGCCAGTAGTATCGGCCGGGGGGGTGGGAGTGAGCAGTTCTTC
size: many; D: NA; V: TRBV4-3; J: TRBJ2-1; CDR3: CASSQDSNSYNEQFF; DNA: TGCGCCAGCAGCCAAGATTCGAACTCTTACAATGAGCAGTTCTTC
size: many; D: TRBD1; V: TRBV12-3/TRBV12-4; J: TRBJ1-2; CDR3: CASSLTGGAVGYTF; DNA: TGTGCCAGCAGCTTAACAGGGGGCGCGGTCGGCTACACCTTC
size: many; D: NA; V: TRBV6-2/TRBV6-3; J: TRBJ2-3; CDR3: CASSYLRELGTDTQYF; DNA: TGTGCCAGCAGTTACCTTCGGGAGCTAGGCACAGATACGCAGTATTTT
size: many; D: NA; V: TRBV5-6; J: TRBJ2-5; CDR3: CASSLEQRETQYF; DNA: TGTGCCAGCAGCTTGGAGCAACGGGAGACCCAGTACTTC
size: many; D: TRBD1; V: TRBV20-1; J: TRBJ2-1; CDR3: CSAFRGLAGAPYNEQFF; DNA: TGCAGTGCTTTTAGGGGGCTTGCGGGTGCACCCTACAATGAGCAGTTCTTC
size: many; D: NA; V: TRBV11-2; J: TRBJ2-1; CDR3: CAIGGRWGGEQFF; DNA: TGTGCCATCGGTGGGCGTTGGGGAGGTGAGCAGTTCTTC
size: NA; D: NA; V: TRBV7-9; J: TRBJ2-7; CDR3: CASSFQGNEQYF; DNA: TGTGCCAGCAGCTTCCAGGGTAACGAGCAGTACTTC
size: many; D: TRBD1; V: TRBV7-2; J: TRBJ2-2; CDR3: CASSRIPGTGRHGELFF; DNA: TGTGCCAGCAGTCGAATTCCCGGGACAGGGCGACACGGGGAGCTGTTTTTT
size: many; D: TRBD1; V: TRBV29-1; J: TRBJ2-1; CDR3: CSDDRGSSYNEQFF; DNA: TGCAGCGACGACAGGGGGAGCTCCTACAATGAGCAGTTCTTC
size: many; D: TRBD1; V: TRBV29-1; J: TRBJ1-2; CDR3: CSVEDRGANYGYTF; DNA: TGCAGCGTCGAAGACAGGGGAGCTAACTATGGCTACACCTTC
size: NA; D: NA; V: TRBV6-2/TRBV6-3; J: TRBJ2-7; CDR3: CASSYSISYEQYF; DNA: TGTGCCAGCAGTTACTCCATATCCTACGAGCAGTACTTC
size: many; D: NA; V: TRBV13; J: TRBJ2-1; CDR3: CASSLWSTSSYNEQFF; DNA: TGTGCCAGCAGCTTATGGAGCACCAGCTCCTACAATGAGCAGTTCTTC
size: NA; D: TRBD1; V: TRBV12-3/TRBV12-4; J: TRBJ1-1; CDR3: CVSRRTGVGTEAFF; DNA: TGTGTCAGCAGGCGGACAGGGGTTGGCACTGAAGCTTTCTTT
size: NA; D: TRBD2; V: TRBV19; J: TRBJ2-1; CDR3: CASSMGGGGYNEQFF; DNA: TGTGCCAGTAGTATGGGGGGGGGTGGCTACAATGAGCAGTTCTTC
size: many; D: NA; V: TRBV6-2/TRBV6-3; J: TRBJ2-1; CDR3: CASLREAAYNEQFF; DNA: TGTGCCAGCCTCAGGGAGGCGGCGTACAATGAGCAGTTCTTC
size: NA; D: NA; V: TRBV20-1; J: TRBJ2-5; CDR3: CSAREQRETQYF; DNA: TGCAGTGCTAGAGAGCAGAGGGAGACCCAGTACTTC
size: many; D: NA; V: TRBV4-2; J: TRBJ1-1; CDR3: CASSRDRMNTEAFF; DNA: TGTGCCAGCAGCCGAGATAGGATGAACACTGAAGCTTTCTTT
size: many; D: TRBD1; V: TRBV7-9; J: TRBJ1-2; CDR3: CASSLALTGGGGYTF; DNA: TGTGCCAGCAGCTTAGCGCTAACAGGGGGTGGAGGCTACACCTTC
size: many; D: NA; V: TRBV18; J: TRBJ2-5; CDR3: CASSPGQAEETQYF; DNA: TGTGCCAGCTCACCGGGGCAGGCCGAAGAGACCCAGTACTTC